This T cell receptor (beta chain) was sequenced in a study of cytomegalovirus exposure and HLA in healthy donors (dated by TCRdb to the late 2010s). Broadly, across the study: According to an earlier analysis of 587 of the donors, 200 million or so T cells yielded over 100 million unique TCR beta sequences and about 300 Gb of sequence data. An early release that covered 640 HLA-typed donors contained around 330 gigabases of sequencing data and 75 million to 100 million unique TCR sequences. Of the 398 genotyped donors, about 84% fell in the genetic ancestry cluster associated with self-reported Caucasian donors. The study aimed to test whether cataloging public T cell receptors could reveal signatures of past pathogen exposure. The study profiled the T cell repertoires of 500 to 800 subjects by immunosequencing and related them to cytomegalovirus serostatus. A separate validation cohort of over a hundred different subjects was used in addition to the roughly 640-subject first cohort. The study combined high-throughput TCR immunosequencing, statistical association of individual TCRs with disease status, and machine learning to predict cytomegalovirus infection status. In a later analysis, previously published TCR beta repertoires from 550 to 700 donors were re-analyzed and high-resolution HLA genotyping was added so that TCR occurrence patterns could be studied. Rather than using new phenotypic data, the later analysis identified candidate immune exposures from TCR beta sequences and from how often those sequences occurred across donors. To decide whether each TCR beta V gene segment behaved as functional or pseudogenic, an earlier analysis of some 600 of the donors relied on high-throughput TCR beta sequencing. Donor age, sex, ethnicity and CMV serostatus were compiled together with the repertoire data. In a later genetic analysis, genome-wide SNP genotypes for about 60% of the 666 donors were used, and that subset was treated as a discovery cohort. All discovery cohort repertoires had been generated using a single sequencing platform. Class I and class II HLA loci were covered by the typing at four-digit resolution. The number of donors typed differed by locus, with about 629-640 for A, B, C, DRB1 and DQB1, around 520 for DQA1, 600 to 610 for DPA1, and about 450 for DPB1. Several DR-DQ haplotypes were handled as single units for association and clustering because linkage in the cohort was strong. On average, about 240,000 unique TCR beta nucleotide sequences were sequenced per donor among some 430 genotyped donors of the cohort, with roughly 18% of those sequences being non-productive. What the study reported, not specific to this receptor: Compared with equally common non-associated chains, HLA-associated TCR beta chains in a later analysis were more clonally expanded and had lower generation probabilities. When HLA alleles, especially DR and DQ, strongly co-occurred, TCR associations were difficult to assign to individual alleles. The sequencing pipeline was judged likely to have produced a cluster of highly shared sequence variants as a technical artifact. In a later analysis, most CMV-associated TCR beta chains were found to appear HLA-restricted, with HLA associations seemingly driven largely by CMV exposure. Most TCR sequences were observed very rarely across donors, whereas some public TCRs were present in many individuals. Several of the top co-occurrence clusters appeared to be linked to parvovirus B19, influenza, CMV and Epstein-Barr virus, according to a later analysis. A later genetic analysis reported fewer N-insertions in productive TCRs among donors in an Asian-associated ancestry cluster than the roughly 700-donor mean. In a later analysis, the rate of TCR association differed among HLA loci, with DRB1 alleles having the most associated TCRs and HLA-C alleles having the fewest. Correlated functional status among segregating V segments might reflect linkage disequilibrium, but an unknown experimental factor could not be ruled out. The study listed 150 to 200 TCR beta chains as associated with cytomegalovirus. A further reported finding was that TCR beta sequences accurately predicted the HLA-A and HLA-B alleles for most subjects in the first cohort. Some IMGT-functional V segments, including TRBV6-2 and TRBV6-3, could not be distinguished by the 87-base-pair reads and were therefore excluded. In both the original and validation cohorts, the classifier was reported to diagnose cytomegalovirus status with high specificity and sensitivity. Because HLA typing was unavailable for some donors at each locus, only the typed subset was used in association tests. Presence/absence analyses assumed roughly uniform sequencing depth across donors, an assumption that may not hold. Broadly in line with IMGT annotations, most TCR beta V segments showed up in productive rearrangements about 87% or about 30% of the time in an earlier analysis of under 700 of the donors. The authors suggested that the approach could potentially be extended to other disease states and immunological phenotypes. A later analysis associated about 17,000 TCR beta sequences with specific HLA alleles at a false discovery rate of 0.05. About 17 rarely observed V segments, including chromosome 9 orphons, were excluded from the earlier analysis of about 600 of the donors because counts were too low. A few of the identified cytomegalovirus-associated TCR beta chains were confirmed in vitro to be specific for cytomegalovirus antigens. Immune exposure information for the cohort was limited to CMV serostatus. The cohort was sequenced for TCR beta chains only, and without alpha or paired-chain data the features that could be detected were limited. An association between a missense DCLRE1C variant and V-gene and J-gene trimming of TCR beta chains was found in a later genetic analysis and replicated in an independent cohort.

In its sample, this clone was seen a few times. Its specific antigen is unknown. The record has no base qualities; no much larger clone is one base away. Receptor amplification or capture employed the immunoSEQ multiplex PCR assay. For the multiplex PCR, a mixture combining 60 forward primers for TCR Vbeta segments and 13 reverse primers for TCR Jbeta segments was used. The CDR3 region of rearranged TCR beta genes was amplified from genomic DNA by a multiplex PCR assay. The amplified TCR beta libraries were sequenced on the Illumina HiSeq System as 87-base-pair reads. Concerning the study's data processing: Across the 600 to 700 repertoires, a later analysis counted 60 million to 90 million unique TCR beta chains, approximately 10 million of which were shared by at least two donors. A nearest-neighbor algorithm error-corrected the raw reads and collapsed the reads into unique sequences, merging closely related sequences to remove PCR and sequencing errors. CDR3 sequences were aligned to IMGT reference sequences to assign V, D and J gene segments. For a sequence to be retained, a match of at least six nucleotides was required to both a V gene segment and a J gene segment. Rearrangements were classified as productive when the CDR3 lacked stop codons and remained in frame with V and J, and all other rearrangements were classified as non-productive. CDR3 was defined according to IMGT convention as the region running from the second conserved V-encoded cysteine to the conserved J-encoded phenylalanine. Sequences without an unambiguous match to a single V gene segment were excluded from the earlier analysis of 450 to 750 of the donors. In an earlier analysis of a few hundred of the donors, a V segment was called functional when productive rearrangements were above 56.7%, and segregating when the standard deviation between donors exceeded 5%. A statistical classification framework was developed to diagnose cytomegalovirus status using the catalog of TCR beta chain sequences. In a later analysis, V and J genes were assigned by comparing TCR nucleotide sequences against IMGT/GENE-DB human TR gene sequences. A later analysis assigned CDR3 sequences and most-parsimonious VDJ recombination scenarios with the TCRdist pipeline. In a later analysis, each TCR beta chain was defined by its CDR3 amino acid sequence together with its V-gene family, and reads without a unique V-gene family were excluded. A later analysis removed roughly 590 highly shared, low-generation-probability nucleotide sequences to deal with suspected cross-contamination and a sequencing artifact. In a later analysis, a clonal expansion index was calculated for each public chain from normalized within-repertoire ranks of inferred template counts. In a later analysis, generation probabilities were computed with a VDJ recombination model fitted to out-of-frame rearrangements, and the resulting probabilities were checked against IGoR. Hypergeometric tests were used in a later analysis to score TCR-TCR, TCR-HLA and TCR-CMV co-occurrence, with a repertoire-size bias correction applied to the TCR pairs. To estimate false discovery rates, a later analysis permuted the HLA or CMV assignments 20 times. In a later analysis, co-occurring TCRs were grouped with DBSCAN, and TCRdist sequence similarity was added when clustering was performed within HLA-allele-positive subsets. Repertoires with fewer than 30,000 or more than 120,000 public chains, plus five repertoires with anomalous nucleotide sharing, were excluded from co-occurrence clustering. The source is immuneACCESS, and TCRdb retained only in-frame sequences with V and J called. Part of the clones is not carried over; for the studies checked, unresolved V genes explain less than half of this, and the remainder is unexplained. V, J and clone size are taken as reported in that table, and D and trimming were inferred from the DNA itself. This sample is represented by 150,000 to 200,000 clones; 77% of them were singletons. Together, the top ten hold roughly 1.4% of the sample.

In total, fewer than 750 healthy bone marrow donors made up the cohort. At the time of sampling, every cohort member was nominally healthy, though immune exposures that went unrecorded were likely present. The donor was CMV seronegative and belonged to the group of 352 seronegative cohort members. A peripheral blood sample was provided by each donor, and peripheral blood mononuclear cells were used for TCR beta sequencing. Genomic DNA was extracted from the blood cell samples with the Qiagen DNeasy Blood Extraction Kit. From the cysteine up to the phenylalanine, the CDR3 has a length of 15 residues. The CDR3 DNA has 45 bases and is translated from base 1. V lost 8 bases and J lost 0 bases, and the count of bases not matched to a germline gene is 8. The germline V gene specifies KGHSH as CDR1 and LQKENI as CDR2.

The receptor chain draws on TRBV18 and TRBJ2-3, with 7 bases aligning to TRBD1. Specimen: PBMCs. This clonotype was obtained from a man younger than 35 in good health and CMV-seronegative. The CDR3: CASLRDRTSTDTQYF. The nucleotides read TGTGCCAGCCTCCGGGACAGAACTAGCACAGATACGCAGTATTTT.